This TCR beta chain was profiled in a study of shared clonotypes between healthy human individuals. About this clone: Its antigen is currently unknown.

Data came from immunoSEQ multiplex PCR; TCRdb stores just in-frame clones and leaves some out. The sample has about 2 million clones, roughly 94% seen once. The naive CD8 subset, CD45RO-negative cells positively selected for CCR7, excluded terminally differentiated effector memory CD45RA+ cells. Study-wide points: Relative to clonotypes present in all four donors, those not shared had lower generation probabilities. It was anticipated that sequencing depth would influence how many clonotypes donors shared.

The sequence came from a man aged 18 to 29 in good health. The sequenced material came from naive CD8+ T cells sorted from blood.

Written as DNA, the CDR3 is TGTGCCAGCAGTGAGGACAGGTACTCTGGAAACACCATATATTTT. It is translated as CASSEDRYSGNTIYF. The chain combines TRBV6-1 with TRBJ1-3; 7 bases are shared with TRBD1. This CDR3 region has 15 residues. V trimming: 3 bases; J trimming: 0 bases; junction bases outside the gene matches: 2. In germline, CDR1 is MNHNS, CDR2 SASEGT.